The sequence of this T cell receptor (beta chain) was determined in a study of blood T cell repertoires in COVID-19. The overall study: Italy, Spain and the United States were the sources of the convalescent and acute COVID-19 samples. In each case, the material was cDNA or gDNA derived from T cells, B-cell-depleted T cells, or PBMCs.

This CDR3 comprises 16 residues. V was clipped by 6 bases and J by 5 bases; unmatched bases: 11. CDR1 MDHEN and CDR2 SYDVKM come from the germline V gene. As handled by the study authors: It was from reference gene primer amplification that nucleated cell counts were estimated. TCRdb keeps only in-frame clones here, not all; method: immunoSEQ multiplex PCR. V, J and clone size are taken as reported in that table, and D and trimming were inferred from the DNA itself. The sample holds about 230,000 clones; 75% to 90% are singletons and the top ten take about 2.5%. The source of this sequence is a woman in her 70s with active or convalescent COVID-19. Material for sequencing was peripheral blood. The rearrangement uses TRBV28 and TRBJ2-7; 12 nucleotides agree with TRBD2. The CDR3 here is CASRRTSTSGRDEQYF. The CDR3 DNA follows: TGTGCCAGCAGGCGCACTTCGACTAGCGGGAGAGACGAGCAGTACTTC.